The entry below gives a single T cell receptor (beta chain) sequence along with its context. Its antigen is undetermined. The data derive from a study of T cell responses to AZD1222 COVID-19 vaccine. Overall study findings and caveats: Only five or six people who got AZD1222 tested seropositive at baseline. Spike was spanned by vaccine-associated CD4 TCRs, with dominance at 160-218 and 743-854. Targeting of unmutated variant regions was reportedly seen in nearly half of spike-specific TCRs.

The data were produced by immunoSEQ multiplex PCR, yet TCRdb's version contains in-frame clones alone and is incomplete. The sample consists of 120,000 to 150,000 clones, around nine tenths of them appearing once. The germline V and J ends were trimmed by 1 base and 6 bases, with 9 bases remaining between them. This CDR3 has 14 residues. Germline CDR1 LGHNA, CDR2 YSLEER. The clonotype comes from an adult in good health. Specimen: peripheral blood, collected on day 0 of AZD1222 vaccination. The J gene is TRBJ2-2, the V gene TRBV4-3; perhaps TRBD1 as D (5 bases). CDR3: CASSQVGRAGELFF. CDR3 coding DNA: TGCGCCAGCAGCCAAGTGGGGCGAGCCGGGGAGCTGTTTTTT.